Below, 23 T cell receptor beta chains from the same sample are listed, as sequenced in a study of cytomegalovirus exposure and HLA in healthy donors. The PCR was carried out with 60 Vbeta primers and 13 Jbeta primers. TCRdb keeps only in-frame clones here, not all; method: immunoSEQ multiplex PCR. The repertoire holds 150,000 to 250,000 clones, with around three quarters as singletons. The sequenced sample consisted of PBMCs. The source of these receptors is a man aged 25 to 40 in good health and CMV-seronegative.

V usage is TRBV9 and J usage is TRBJ1-2; D is undetermined. This CDR3 contains 12 residues. V gave up 6 bases and J gave up 5 bases, with 11 bases separating them. Germline loops: CDR1 SGDLS, CDR2 YYNGEE. The CDR3 loop reads CASISSIYGYTF. The CDR3 DNA is TGTGCCAGCATATCATCTATTTATGGCTACACCTTC.

V usage is TRBV9 and J usage is TRBJ2-1, with a weak D call TRBD2 (5 bases). Trimming took off 0 bases at V and 4 bases at J, with 14 bases between the two ends. This CDR3 is built from 16 residues. CDR1 and CDR2 (germline): SGDLS, YYNGEE. The DNA for the CDR3 is TGTGCCAGCAGCGTAGGTCAGTTAGCGCATTACAATGAGCAGTTCTTC. Residues: CASSVGQLAHYNEQFF.

CDR3 nucleotide sequence: TGTGCCAGTAGTATCGGAGGGACAGGGGCACAGCGCTACACAGATACGCAGTATTTT. Translated: CASSIGGTGAQRYTDTQYF. V gene TRBV19 combines with J gene TRBJ2-3, with 10 bases identical to TRBD1. The CDR3 runs 19 residues. Losses at the gene ends were 3 bases for V and 2 bases for J; bases not matched to a gene: 14. The germline V gene has CDR1 LNHDA and CDR2 SQIVND (reference sequence).

The chain couples TRBV19 to TRBJ1-5; 7 nucleotides agree with TRBD1. Germline V gene lookup returns CDR1 LNHDA and CDR2 SQIVND (reference sequence). The CDR3 totals 16 residues. The V gene end was trimmed by 6 bases and the J gene end by 2 bases; junction bases not matched to a gene: 10. The CDR3 spells CASRSTGTAGNQPQHF. CDR3 coding DNA: TGTGCCAGTAGATCCACCGGGACAGCCGGCAATCAGCCCCAGCATTTT.

J is TRBJ2-1 and V is TRBV10-3; 9 bases align to TRBD1. CDR3 length: 17 amino acids. The V and J ends lost 0 bases and 5 bases, in that order; junction bases with no gene match: 8. Germline V lookup: CDR1 ENHRY, CDR2 SYGVKD. CDR3 sequence: CAISESIGTGNHNEQFF. The CDR3 DNA reads as TGTGCCATCAGTGAGTCGATAGGGACAGGGAACCACAATGAGCAGTTCTTC.

This clone was seen only once. The chain combines TRBV5-1 with TRBJ2-1; the match to TRBD2 covers 9 bases. J gave up 4 bases and V 5 bases, and 4 bases lay outside the gene matches. The germline V gene encodes CDR1 SGHRS and CDR2 YFSETQ. The CDR3 extends over 14 amino acids. CDR3 nucleotides: TGCGCCAGCAGAATTAGCGGGGGATACAATGAGCAGTTCTTC. This codes for CASRISGGYNEQFF.

The chain joins TRBV7-9 to TRBJ1-1; 7 bases align to TRBD1. J gave up 6 bases and V 5 bases, and 0 bases lay outside the gene matches. CDR3 length: 11 amino acids. Germline CDR1 is SEHNR and CDR2 is FQNEAQ (reference sequence). The CDR3 nucleotides read TGTGCCAGCAGCGGGACAGCTGAAGCTTTCTTT. Protein product: CASSGTAEAFF.

The J gene is TRBJ2-7, the V gene TRBV5-1, with TRBD2 matching over 15 bases. The germline CDR1 and CDR2 sequences are SGHRS and YFSETQ. Unmatched junction bases numbered 5, after V lost 4 bases and J lost 3 bases. This CDR3 comprises 16 residues. This CDR3 reads CASSTGLAGGDYEQYF. The CDR3 region has the DNA TGCGCCAGCAGCACCGGACTAGCGGGAGGGGACTACGAGCAGTACTTC.

The CDR3 sequence is CASSSSGLAGDYEQYF. CDR3 DNA sequence: TGTGCCAGCAGCTCCTCCGGACTAGCGGGAGACTACGAGCAGTACTTC. The chain uses TRBV11-2 and TRBJ2-7; 13 bases match TRBD2. V was clipped by 4 bases and J by 3 bases; unmatched bases: 6. The germline CDR1 and CDR2 sequences are SGHAT and FQNNGV. This CDR3 comprises 16 residues.

The chain employs TRBV6-1 and TRBJ1-5, with D possibly being TRBD1 (6 bases). Trimming removed 5 bases at V and 3 bases at J, with 14 bases between. There are 15 residues in the CDR3. The germline V gene has CDR1 MNHNS and CDR2 SASEGT. CDR3 nucleotide sequence: TGTGCCAGCAGTAGTCAGACAGGACTCAATCAGCCCCAGCATTTT. Its protein is CASSSQTGLNQPQHF.

The chain has TRBV30 and TRBJ2-1, with TRBD2 matching 16 bases. CDR3 length equals 15 residues. The V segment lost 3 bases and the J segment 7 bases; nucleotides outside the gene matches: 3. CDR1 and CDR2 from the germline V gene are GTSNPN and SVGIG (reference sequence). The CDR3 sequence: CAWRGLAGGPNEQFF. In nucleotides, the CDR3 is TGTGCCTGGAGGGGACTAGCGGGAGGGCCTAATGAGCAGTTCTTC.

The chain recombines TRBV5-1 with TRBJ1-1, with D hard to call. CDR3 length: 14 residues. V was pared by 0 bases and J by 5 bases, with 11 bases between. CDR1 and CDR2 (germline): SGHRS, YFSETQ. The CDR3 region is CASSLDSGLTEAFF. In DNA form, the CDR3 reads TGCGCCAGCAGCTTGGATTCCGGGTTGACTGAAGCTTTCTTT.

This sequence joins TRBV28 and TRBJ2-6; the D is unclear. V was trimmed by 2 bases and J by 2 bases, leaving 4 bases between them. This CDR3 region has 14 residues. CDR1 and CDR2 (germline): MDHEN, SYDVKM. The CDR3 spells CASSLLPGANVLTF. CDR3 nucleotides: TGTGCCAGCAGTTTACTACCTGGGGCCAACGTCCTGACTTTC. The full variable domain, with the rest looked up from reference TRBV28 and TRBJ2-6, is DVKVTQSSRYLVKRTGEKVFLECVQDMDHENMFWYRQDPGLGLRLIYFSYDVKMKEKGDIPEGYSVSREKKERFSLILESASTNQTSMYLCASSLLPGANVLTFGAGSRLTVL.

The CDR3 region is CASSRGQERNSPLHF. The CDR3 coding sequence is TGCGCCAGCAGCCGAGGACAGGAGCGGAATTCACCCCTCCACTTT. The chain links TRBV5-1 to TRBJ1-6; 7 positions agree with TRBD1. In germline, CDR1 is SGHRS, CDR2 YFSETQ. V was pared by 4 bases and J by 7 bases, with 8 bases of the junction left unmatched. The CDR3 sequence is 15 residues long.

This clone was counted between two and nine times. The V call is TRBV5-6, the J call TRBJ1-3; 7 bases map to TRBD1. Germline V gives CDR1 SGHDT, CDR2 YYEEEE. The CDR3 is made up of 16 amino acids. V gave up 1 base and J gave up 3 bases; unmatched junction bases: 7. The CDR3 here is CASSLTGTDHGNTIYF. CDR3 DNA sequence: TGTGCCAGCAGCTTGACCGGGACAGATCATGGAAACACCATATATTTT. Full variable domain (missing parts from reference TRBV5-6 and TRBJ1-3): DAGVTQSPTHLIKTRGQQVTLRCSPKSGHDTVSWYQQALGQGPQFIFQYYEEEERQRGNFPDRFSGHQFPNYSSELNVNALLLGDSALYLCASSLTGTDHGNTIYFGEGSWLTVV.

This clone was seen a handful of times. The chain is built from TRBV19 and TRBJ2-6; a weak D match, TRBD2 (6 bases). The CDR3 covers 19 residues. CDR1 is LNHDA, CDR2 SQIVND, per germline (reference sequence). V was clipped by 7 bases and J by 4 bases, with 26 bases between them. As DNA, the CDR3 is TGTGCCAGTACCCTCTGGGGGGACCTACCTTCTGCAGGGGCCAACGTCCTGACTTTC. This codes for CASTLWGDLPSAGANVLTF.

This clone was seen a few times. This chain uses TRBV29-1 with TRBJ2-5; D unclear. Trimming took off 4 bases at V and 0 bases at J, with 9 bases between the two ends. This CDR3 spans 13 amino acids. Germline loops: CDR1 SQVTM, CDR2 ANQGSEA. This CDR3 reads CSVASQNQETQYF. As DNA, the CDR3 is TGCAGCGTTGCGTCACAGAACCAAGAGACCCAGTACTTC.

The chain carries TRBV11-2 and TRBJ2-1; 10 nucleotides align to TRBD2. Germline trimming cut 6 bases from V and 7 bases from J; bases unmatched to any gene: 9. The CDR3 is made up of 15 amino acids. Germline CDR1 is SGHAT and CDR2 is FQNNGV. The CDR3 reads CASRSLAGEGNEQFF. The CDR3 region has the DNA TGTGCCAGCAGGTCCCTAGCGGGAGAGGGAAATGAGCAGTTCTTC.

J is TRBJ1-4 and V is TRBV7-8, with a tentative D call TRBD1 (5 bases). Germline lookup yields CDR1 SGHVS and CDR2 FQNEAQ. CDR3 size: 16 residues. V lost 3 bases and J lost 0, with 11 bases in between. The CDR3 region is CASSFSAGTTNEKLFF. As DNA, the CDR3 is TGTGCCAGCAGCTTCAGCGCAGGGACAACTAATGAAAAACTGTTTTTT.

This clone has only one observation. This chain connects TRBV4-1 to TRBJ2-7; tentatively, D is TRBD2 (6 bases). CDR1 is MGHRA, CDR2 YSYEKL, per germline. V dropped 0 bases and J dropped 2 bases, with 17 bases sitting between them. This CDR3 has 17 amino acids. As DNA, the CDR3 is TGCGCCAGCAGCCAAGAGCCTATTCAAGCGGGCGCCTACGAGCAGTACTTC. Encoded protein: CASSQEPIQAGAYEQYF.

The chain has TRBV7-9 and TRBJ2-1; 9 nucleotides line up with TRBD1. V shed 2 bases and J 7 bases; nucleotides not matched to a gene: 6. This CDR3 has 15 residues. CDR1 SEHNR and CDR2 FQNEAQ come from the germline V gene (reference sequence). This chain's CDR3 is CASSLWTGEGNEQFF. CDR3 coding DNA: TGTGCCAGCAGCTTATGGACAGGGGAAGGAAATGAGCAGTTCTTC.

The genes are TRBV25-1 and TRBJ2-5; no clear D. This CDR3 spans 12 amino acids. V lost 0 bases to trimming and J lost 11 bases, with 10 bases between them. CDR1 MGHDK and CDR2 SYGVNS come from the germline V gene. The CDR3 sequence is CASSEYGVAQYF. The CDR3 DNA follows: TGTGCCAGCAGTGAATATGGAGTAGCTCAGTACTTC.

V is TRBV7-9 and J is TRBJ2-7, with D possibly being TRBD2 (6 bases). CDR1 and CDR2 from the germline V gene are SEHNR and FQNEAQ (reference sequence). V was shortened by 5 bases and J by 5 bases, with 16 bases between the two germline ends. This CDR3 comprises 14 residues. The CDR3 is CASSGSSGLDEQYF. Here the CDR3 DNA reads TGTGCCAGCAGCGGCTCCTCGGGACTGGACGAGCAGTACTTC. The full variable domain, in which reference TRBV7-9 and TRBJ2-7 provide the parts outside the CDR3, is DTGVSQNPRHKITKRGQNVTFRCDPISEHNRLYWYRQTLGQGPEFLTYFQNEAQLEKSRLLSDRFSAERPKGSFSTLEIQRTEQGDSAMYLCASSGSSGLDEQYFGPGTRLTVT.